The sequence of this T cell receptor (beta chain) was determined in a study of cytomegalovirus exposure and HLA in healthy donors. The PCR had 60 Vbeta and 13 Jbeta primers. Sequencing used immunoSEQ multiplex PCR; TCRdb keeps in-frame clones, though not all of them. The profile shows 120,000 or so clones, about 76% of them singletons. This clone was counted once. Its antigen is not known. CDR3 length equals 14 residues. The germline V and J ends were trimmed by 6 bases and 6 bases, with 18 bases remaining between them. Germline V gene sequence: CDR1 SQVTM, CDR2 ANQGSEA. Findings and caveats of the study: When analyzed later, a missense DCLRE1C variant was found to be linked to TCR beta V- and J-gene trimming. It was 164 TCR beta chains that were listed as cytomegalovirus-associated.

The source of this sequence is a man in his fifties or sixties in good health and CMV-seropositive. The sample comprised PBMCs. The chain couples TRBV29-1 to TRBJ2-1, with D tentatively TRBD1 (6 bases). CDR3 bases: TGCAGCGTCGTACAGGGATTGCGGTCCAATGAGCAGTTCTTC. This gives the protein CSVVQGLRSNEQFF.